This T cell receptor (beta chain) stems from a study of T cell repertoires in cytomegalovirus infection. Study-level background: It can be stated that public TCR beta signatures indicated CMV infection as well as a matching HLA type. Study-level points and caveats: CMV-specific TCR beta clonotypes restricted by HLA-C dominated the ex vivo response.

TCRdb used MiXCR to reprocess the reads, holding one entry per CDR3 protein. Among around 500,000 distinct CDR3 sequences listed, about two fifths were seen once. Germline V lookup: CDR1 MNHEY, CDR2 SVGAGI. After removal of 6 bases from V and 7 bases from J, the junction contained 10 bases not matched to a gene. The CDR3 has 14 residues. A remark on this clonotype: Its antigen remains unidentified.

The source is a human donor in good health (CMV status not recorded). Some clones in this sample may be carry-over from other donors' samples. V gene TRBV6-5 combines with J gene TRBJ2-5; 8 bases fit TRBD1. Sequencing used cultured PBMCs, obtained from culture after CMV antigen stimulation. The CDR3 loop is CASRPTGEVGTQYF. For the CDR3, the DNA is TGTGCCAGCAGGCCGACAGGGGAGGTCGGGACCCAGTACTTC.